The 19 T cell receptor beta chains given below trace back to one sample, sequenced in a study of cytomegalovirus exposure and HLA in healthy donors. A multiplex PCR was run with 60 Vbeta primers and 13 Jbeta primers. Clones were sequenced by immunoSEQ multiplex PCR, and TCRdb holds only the in-frame ones, with some missing. The sample yields about 81,000 clones, 77% seen once. Material: PBMCs. The receptors here all came from a man in his fifties or sixties in good health and CMV-seropositive.

The chain is built from TRBV14 and TRBJ2-3; TRBD2 matches at 11 bases. This CDR3 spans 18 amino acids. Per the germline V gene, CDR1 is SGHDN and CDR2 is FVKESK. Losses at the gene ends were 3 bases for V and 3 bases for J; bases not matched to a gene: 11. The CDR3 DNA reads as TGTGCCAGCAGCCACGTAGCGGGAGGGCCTCTAGGGACAGATACGCAGTATTTT. This sequence encodes CASSHVAGGPLGTDTQYF.

The V and J genes are TRBV30 and TRBJ1-2; no reliable D call. The CDR3 extends over 12 amino acids. V was trimmed by 6 bases and J by 8 bases, leaving 16 bases between them. From germline, CDR1 is GTSNPN and CDR2 SVGIG (reference sequence). The CDR3 coding sequence is TGTGCCTGCGGAGTCCAAACGGGGGGCTACACCTTC. Protein: CACGVQTGGYTF.

V usage is TRBV4-2 and J usage is TRBJ1-4, with 11 bases that match TRBD1. Looked up from germline, CDR1 is LGHNA and CDR2 is YNFKEQ. V lost 5 bases and J lost 2; bases outside the gene matches: 7. CDR3 length: 17 residues. Here the CDR3 DNA reads TGTGCCAGCAGCACTCGGACAGGGGGCGCGACTAATGAAAAACTGTTTTTT. It yields the protein CASSTRTGGATNEKLFF.

The chain has TRBV19 and TRBJ2-1; 7 bases match TRBD1. The CDR3 totals 13 residues. V gave up 1 base and J gave up 10 bases; unmatched junction bases: 4. In germline, CDR1 is LNHDA, CDR2 SQIVND (reference sequence). The CDR3 reads CASSIVLGGEQFF. The CDR3 DNA reads TGTGCCAGTAGTATAGTTTTAGGGGGCGAGCAGTTCTTC.

This chain joins TRBV25-1 and TRBJ1-3; D perhaps matches TRBD1 (5 bases). The germline V gene encodes CDR1 MGHDK and CDR2 SYGVNS. Between the trimmed V and J ends, which lost 6 bases and 0 bases, there was a span of 15 bases. The CDR3 loop spans 16 amino acids. CDR3 amino acids: CASSRPGGSSGNTIYF. The DNA for the CDR3 is TGTGCCAGCAGCCGGCCGGGGGGTAGCTCTGGAAACACCATATATTTT.

V usage is TRBV30 and J usage is TRBJ2-1, with D tentatively TRBD2 (7 bases). The V end was cut by 0 bases, the J end by 7 bases, with 13 bases between. Germline V lookup: CDR1 GTSNPN, CDR2 SVGIG (reference sequence). The CDR3 runs 14 residues. This CDR3 reads CAWSVLSGTNEQFF. The CDR3 DNA is TGTGCCTGGAGTGTACTAAGCGGGACAAATGAGCAGTTCTTC. Looking up the rest from reference TRBV30 and TRBJ2-1 gives the full variable domain: SQTIHQWPATLVQPVGSPLSLECTVEGTSNPNLYWYRQAAGRGLQLLFYSVGIGQISSEVPQNLSASRPQDRQFILSSKKLLLSDSGFYLCAWSVLSGTNEQFFGPGTRLTVL.

This clone has only one observation. V gene TRBV7-9 combines with J gene TRBJ2-7; no clear D gene. The germline V gene encodes CDR1 SEHNR and CDR2 FQNEAQ (reference sequence). V was pared by 5 bases and J by 5 bases, with 19 bases between. This CDR3 contains 15 residues. The CDR3 sequence is CASSPKVRVGNEQYF. The CDR3 DNA reads as TGTGCCAGCAGCCCAAAGGTCCGGGTAGGTAACGAGCAGTACTTC. Filled out from reference TRBV7-9 and TRBJ2-7, the complete variable domain reads DTGVSQNPRHKITKRGQNVTFRCDPISEHNRLYWYRQTLGQGPEFLTYFQNEAQLEKSRLLSDRFSAERPKGSFSTLEIQRTEQGDSAMYLCASSPKVRVGNEQYFGPGTRLTVT.

This clone has more than one count but fewer than ten. This CDR3 reads CASSLSGAGANVLTF. The CDR3 bases are TGTGCCAGCAGCTTATCGGGAGCTGGGGCCAACGTCCTGACTTTC. J is TRBJ2-6 and V is TRBV7-9; TRBD2 might be the D (6 bases). Germline-derived CDR1 and CDR2 are SEHNR and FQNEAQ (reference sequence). This CDR3 contains 15 residues. V was cut by 2 bases and J by 2 bases, with 7 bases left in between.

The chain carries TRBV4-3 and TRBJ2-1; 8 bases align to TRBD2. This CDR3 has 14 residues. V was clipped by 4 bases and J by 5 bases; unmatched bases: 4. The germline CDR1 and CDR2 sequences are LGHNA and YSLEER. This chain's CDR3 is CASSRGLANNEQFF. In nucleotides, the CDR3 is TGCGCCAGCAGCCGTGGACTAGCCAACAATGAGCAGTTCTTC.

The CDR3 DNA sequence: TGTGCCAGCAGACAGGGGGCGCTGGGCACTGAAGCTTTCTTT. Translated, it gives CASRQGALGTEAFF. The V gene is TRBV7-9, the J gene TRBJ1-1, with 9 bases aligning to TRBD1. The CDR3 runs 14 residues. V gave up 6 bases and J gave up 4 bases; unmatched junction bases: 6. Germline CDR1 is SEHNR and CDR2 is FQNEAQ (reference sequence). Using reference TRBV7-9 and TRBJ1-1 for the parts outside the CDR3, the full variable domain is DTGVSQNPRHKITKRGQNVTFRCDPISEHNRLYWYRQTLGQGPEFLTYFQNEAQLEKSRLLSDRFSAERPKGSFSTLEIQRTEQGDSAMYLCASRQGALGTEAFFGQGTRLTVV.

The J gene is TRBJ2-7, the V gene TRBV2, with 13 bases fitting TRBD2. The germline CDR1 and CDR2 sequences are SNHLY and FYNNEI. This CDR3 comprises 17 residues. Trimming took 7 bases from V and 6 from J; bases not matched to a gene: 15. CDR3 protein: CASTPKSRTSGSSEQYF. In DNA form, the CDR3 reads TGTGCCAGCACCCCGAAGAGCCGGACTAGCGGGAGTTCCGAGCAGTACTTC.

The chain uses TRBV5-1 and TRBJ2-3, with 9 bases that match TRBD2. The CDR3 has 18 residues. V lost 1 base to trimming and J lost 2 bases; unmatched junction nucleotides: 11. Looked up from germline, CDR1 is SGHRS and CDR2 is YFSETQ. As DNA, the CDR3 is TGCGCCAGCAGCTTGCTCGGGGCTAGCGGGATCATCACAGATACGCAGTATTTT. It is translated as CASSLLGASGIITDTQYF.

The genes are TRBV2 and TRBJ2-5, with D uncertain. The CDR3 spans 11 residues. Trimming took off 4 bases at V and 5 bases at J, with 5 bases between the two ends. Germline V CDR1 and CDR2: SNHLY, FYNNEI. The CDR3 coding sequence is TGTGCCAGCAGTGCTCCGGAGACCCAGTACTTC. Its protein product is CASSAPETQYF.

The V and J genes are TRBV19 and TRBJ1-4; 9 bases match TRBD1. This CDR3 has 15 residues. Per germline, CDR1 LNHDA and CDR2 SQIVND (reference sequence). Germline trimming cut 2 bases from V and 7 bases from J; bases unmatched to any gene: 5. The CDR3 loop is CASSIRQDRGEKLFF. CDR3 nucleotides: TGTGCCAGTAGTATACGTCAGGACAGGGGTGAAAAACTGTTTTTT.

The V call is TRBV6-5, the J call TRBJ1-2; weak D call: TRBD1 (5 bases). CDR1 is MNHEY and CDR2 is SVGAGI in the germline V gene. V lost 8 bases and J 1 base, leaving 17 bases between the germline ends. The CDR3 runs 15 residues. The CDR3 region has the DNA TGTGCCAGCTTCGACAGAACAGGTGTTAACTATGGCTACACCTTC. Protein product: CASFDRTGVNYGYTF.

This chain connects TRBV28 to TRBJ2-7, with 7 positions matching TRBD1. The CDR3 runs 12 residues. Unmatched junction bases numbered 4, after V lost 8 bases and J lost 3 bases. CDR1 and CDR2 (germline): MDHEN, SYDVKM. CDR3 DNA: TGTGCCAGCGAGGGGACAGACTACGAGCAGTACTTC. This gives the protein CASEGTDYEQYF.

This chain links TRBV7-6 with TRBJ2-5; TRBD2 matches 8 bases. V was clipped by 7 bases and J by 2 bases; unmatched bases: 12. In germline, CDR1 is SGHVS, CDR2 FNYEAQ. CDR3 length: 16 amino acids. DNA of the CDR3: TGTGCCAGCACGGAGGGCCGGGCTAGCGGGCAAGAGACCCAGTACTTC. It codes for CASTEGRASGQETQYF.

The chain employs TRBV7-2 and TRBJ2-1; 10 nucleotides align to TRBD2. Germline values: CDR1 SGHTA, CDR2 FQGNSA. This CDR3 has 15 residues. Trimming at V came to 3 bases and at J to 9 bases, leaving 8 bases not matched to a gene. In DNA, the CDR3 is TGTGCCAGCAGCTTCGGGCTAGCGGGAGCTACTGAGCAGTTCTTC. Translation gives CASSFGLAGATEQFF.

This clone has a single count. The V gene is TRBV6-1, the J gene TRBJ2-1; TRBD1 agrees at 7 bases. The germline gives CDR1 MNHNS, CDR2 SASEGT. The CDR3 contains 14 residues. The V and J ends lost 6 bases and 1 base, in that order; junction bases with no gene match: 3. CDR3 sequence (DNA): TGTGCCAGCAGGAGACAGGGTTCCTACAATGAGCAGTTCTTC. Its translation is CASRRQGSYNEQFF.